This T cell receptor beta chain was documented in a study of blood T cell repertoires in COVID-19. Study in general: Samples came from the United States, Italy and Spain, spanning acute and convalescent COVID-19.

The germline V gene has CDR1 KGHDR and CDR2 SFDVKD. There are 18 residues in the CDR3. With V trimmed by 4 bases and J by 3 bases, 14 bases remained unmatched. Only in-frame clones appear in the TCRdb table, and some are missing; sequencing was by immunoSEQ multiplex PCR. The profile shows 250,000 to 300,000 clones, around 90% of them singletons. The receptor was isolated from a woman between 35 and 50 years old who had recovered from COVID-19. The V gene is TRBV24-1, the J gene TRBJ2-1; TRBD1 agrees at 7 bases. The specimen was peripheral blood. CDR3 DNA: TGTGCCACCAGTGACCCGACTTTCGGGACAGCTCGCTACAATGAGCAGTTCTTC. Translation: CATSDPTFGTARYNEQFF.